The TCR beta chain described here comes from a study of T cell repertoires in cytomegalovirus infection. Study details: Public TCR beta signature analysis indicated the presence of both CMV infection and matching HLA type. Whole-study results and caveats: Summed frequency of shared TCR beta families picked out CMV carriers who also had the relevant HLA.

This clonotype was counted ten times or more. What it recognizes is unknown. Per the germline V gene, CDR1 is SGHRS and CDR2 is YFSETQ. The V and J ends lost 5 bases and 8 bases, in that order; junction bases with no gene match: 11. CDR3 length: 14 amino acids. A single record per CDR3 protein comes from TCRdb applying MiXCR to the reads. The repertoire holds about 490,000 distinct CDR3 sequences, around 11% seen once, with roughly 10% in the top ten. Sample: PBMCs. The chain has TRBV5-1 and TRBJ1-2; 8 positions match TRBD1. This TCR was recovered from a human donor in good health (CMV status not recorded). Some clones in this sample may be carry-over from other donors' samples. CDR3 amino acids: CASSSGGQGGGYTF. CDR3 bases: TGCGCCAGCAGTTCCGGTGGACAGGGTGGCGGCTACACCTTC. The complete variable domain, with remaining parts taken from reference TRBV5-1 and TRBJ1-2, reads KAGVTQTPRYLIKTRGQQVTLSCSPISGHRSVSWYQQTPGQGLQFLFEYFSETQRNKGNFPGRFSGRQFSNSRSEMNVSTLELGDSALYLCASSSGGQGGGYTFGSGTRLTVV.